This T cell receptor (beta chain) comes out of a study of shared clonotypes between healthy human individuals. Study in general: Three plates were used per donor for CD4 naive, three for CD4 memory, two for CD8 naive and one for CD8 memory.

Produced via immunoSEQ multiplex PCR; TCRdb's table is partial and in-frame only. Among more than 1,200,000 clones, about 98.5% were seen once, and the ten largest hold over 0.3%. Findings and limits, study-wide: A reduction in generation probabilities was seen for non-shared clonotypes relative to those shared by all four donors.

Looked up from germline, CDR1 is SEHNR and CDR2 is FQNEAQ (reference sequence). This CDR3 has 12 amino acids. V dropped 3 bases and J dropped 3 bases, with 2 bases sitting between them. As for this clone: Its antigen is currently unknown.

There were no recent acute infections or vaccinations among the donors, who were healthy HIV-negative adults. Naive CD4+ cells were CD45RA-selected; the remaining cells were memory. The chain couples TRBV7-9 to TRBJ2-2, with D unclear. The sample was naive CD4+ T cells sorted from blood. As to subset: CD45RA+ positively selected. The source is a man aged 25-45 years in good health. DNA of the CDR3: TGTGCCAGCAGCTTCTACACCGGGGAGCTGTTTTTT. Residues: CASSFYTGELFF.